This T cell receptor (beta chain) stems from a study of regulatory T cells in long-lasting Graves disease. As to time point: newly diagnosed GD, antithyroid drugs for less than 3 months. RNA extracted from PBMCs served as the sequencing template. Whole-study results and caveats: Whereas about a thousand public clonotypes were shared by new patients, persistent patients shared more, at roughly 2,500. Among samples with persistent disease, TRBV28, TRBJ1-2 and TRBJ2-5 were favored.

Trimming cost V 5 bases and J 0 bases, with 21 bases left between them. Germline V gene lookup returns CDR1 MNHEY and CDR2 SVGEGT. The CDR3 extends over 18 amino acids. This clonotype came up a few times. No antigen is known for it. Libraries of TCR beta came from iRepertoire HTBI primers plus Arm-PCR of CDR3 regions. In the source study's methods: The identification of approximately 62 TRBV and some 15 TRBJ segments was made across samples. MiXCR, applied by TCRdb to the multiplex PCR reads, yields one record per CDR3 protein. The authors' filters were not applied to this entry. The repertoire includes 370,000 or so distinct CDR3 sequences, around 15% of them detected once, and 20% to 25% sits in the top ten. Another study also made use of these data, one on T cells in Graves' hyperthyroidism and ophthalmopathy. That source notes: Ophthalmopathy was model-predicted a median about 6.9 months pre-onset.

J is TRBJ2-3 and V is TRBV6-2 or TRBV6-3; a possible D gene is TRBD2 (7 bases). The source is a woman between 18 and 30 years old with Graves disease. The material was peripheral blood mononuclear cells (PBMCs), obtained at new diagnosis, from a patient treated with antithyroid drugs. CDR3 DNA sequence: TGTGCCAGCAGTGGTTTTAGGGGGAAGCGGGAAAGCACAGATACGCAGTATTTT. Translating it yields CASSGFRGKRESTDTQYF.